A selection of T cell receptor beta chains follows, all from one sample in a study of radiotherapy plus CTLA-4 blockade in lung cancer. Sequenced by immunoSEQ multiplex PCR; TCRdb stores in-frame clones only, minus some. The sample contains 81,000 or so clones, roughly four fifths of which appear only once. This specimen consisted of peripheral blood, obtained from a patient treated with radiotherapy plus ipilimumab. The receptors shown here come from a human donor with non-small cell lung cancer that progressed on radiotherapy plus ipilimumab. CDR3s include the opening cysteine and the closing phenylalanine or tryptophan. A D gene is named only where the DNA matches it firmly. Clone size is given for some rows only: seen once, a few or many times, or a class if the clone is expanded.

clone size: -
CDR3 length: 14
V gene: TRBV21-1
J gene: TRBJ1-2
D gene: -
CDR3 protein: CASSRGRTVYGYTF
CDR3 DNA: TGTGCCAGCAGCAGGGGGAGGACGGTCTATGGCTACACCTTC

clone size: -
CDR3 length: 12
V gene: TRBV7-9
J gene: TRBJ1-1
D gene: -
CDR3 protein: CASSFGGAEAFF
CDR3 DNA: TGTGCCAGCAGCTTTGGAGGGGCTGAAGCTTTCTTT

clone size: -
CDR3 length: 13
V gene: TRBV5-1
J gene: TRBJ2-7
D gene: -
CDR3 protein: CASRAGPFYEQYF
CDR3 DNA: TGCGCCAGCAGGGCCGGACCCTTCTACGAGCAGTACTTC

clone size: -
CDR3 length: 13
V gene: TRBV29-1
J gene: TRBJ2-1
D gene: -
CDR3 protein: CSVSRVGVNEQFF
CDR3 DNA: TGCAGCGTTTCCCGGGTCGGTGTGAATGAGCAGTTCTTC

clone size: -
CDR3 length: 13
V gene: TRBV19
J gene: TRBJ2-5
D gene: -
CDR3 protein: CASRLLGQETQYF
CDR3 DNA: TGTGCCAGTCGTCTTTTGGGTCAAGAGACCCAGTACTTC

clone size: -
CDR3 length: 13
V gene: TRBV6-5
J gene: TRBJ1-6
D gene: -
CDR3 protein: CASVPGGDSPLHF
CDR3 DNA: TGTGCCAGCGTTCCCGGGGGCGATTCACCCCTCCACTTT

clone size: -
CDR3 length: 16
V gene: TRBV27
J gene: TRBJ1-5
D gene: -
CDR3 protein: CASSLSSWGGGQPQHF
CDR3 DNA: TGTGCCAGCAGTTTATCATCCTGGGGGGGCGGTCAGCCCCAGCATTTT

clone size: -
CDR3 length: 15
V gene: TRBV27
J gene: TRBJ2-5
D gene: TRBD2
CDR3 protein: CASSPTAGAKETQYF
CDR3 DNA: TGTGCCAGCAGTCCCACAGCGGGGGCCAAAGAGACCCAGTACTTC

clone size: -
CDR3 length: 13
V gene: TRBV7-9
J gene: TRBJ2-1
D gene: -
CDR3 protein: CASSFSSYNEQFF
CDR3 DNA: TGTGCCAGCAGCTTCAGCTCCTACAATGAGCAGTTCTTC

clone size: -
CDR3 length: 17
V gene: TRBV5-4
J gene: TRBJ2-3
D gene: TRBD2
CDR3 protein: CASSLELTSGGPDTQYF
CDR3 DNA: TGTGCCAGCAGCTTGGAACTAACTAGCGGGGGACCAGATACGCAGTATTTT

clone size: -
CDR3 length: 14
V gene: TRBV4-3
J gene: TRBJ2-3
D gene: -
CDR3 protein: CASSQVRLTDTQYF
CDR3 DNA: TGCGCCAGCAGCCAAGTCCGTCTCACAGATACGCAGTATTTT

clone size: -
CDR3 length: 18
V gene: TRBV5-3
J gene: TRBJ2-7
D gene: TRBD1
CDR3 protein: CARSLVGRGRISSYEQYF
CDR3 DNA: TGTGCCAGAAGCTTGGTGGGCAGGGGGCGAATTAGCTCCTACGAGCAGTACTTC

clone size: -
CDR3 length: 14
V gene: TRBV7-8
J gene: TRBJ1-2
D gene: -
CDR3 protein: CASSLRVGNYGYTF
CDR3 DNA: TGTGCCAGCAGCTTAAGGGTTGGAAACTATGGCTACACCTTC

clone size: -
CDR3 length: 13
V gene: TRBV2
J gene: TRBJ2-7
D gene: -
CDR3 protein: CASSAEASYEQYF
CDR3 DNA: TGTGCCAGCAGTGCTGAGGCGTCCTACGAGCAGTACTTC

clone size: -
CDR3 length: 16
V gene: TRBV14
J gene: TRBJ2-7
D gene: -
CDR3 protein: CASPPPRGTGSYEQYF
CDR3 DNA: TGTGCCAGCCCTCCCCCTAGGGGAACCGGATCCTACGAGCAGTACTTC

clone size: -
CDR3 length: 16
V gene: TRBV29-1
J gene: TRBJ2-4
D gene: TRBD2
CDR3 protein: CSVELASGRVRNIQYF
CDR3 DNA: TGCAGCGTTGAATTAGCTAGCGGGAGAGTCCGGAACATTCAGTACTTC

clone size: -
CDR3 length: 14
V gene: TRBV9
J gene: TRBJ2-5
D gene: TRBD2
CDR3 protein: CASNGGLVRETQYF
CDR3 DNA: TGTGCCAGCAACGGGGGACTAGTTAGGGAGACCCAGTACTTC

clone size: few
CDR3 length: 17
V gene: TRBV4-1
J gene: TRBJ2-7
D gene: TRBD2
CDR3 protein: CASSRSSLAGVPYEQYF
CDR3 DNA: TGCGCCAGCAGCCGGAGTTCGCTGGCGGGAGTTCCCTACGAGCAGTACTTC

clone size: few
CDR3 length: 13
V gene: TRBV7-6
J gene: TRBJ2-6
D gene: -
CDR3 protein: CASSSPGANVLTF
CDR3 DNA: TGTGCCAGCAGCTCCCCTGGGGCCAACGTCCTGACTTTC

clone size: medium-sized
CDR3 length: 15
V gene: TRBV7-2
J gene: TRBJ2-7
D gene: TRBD1
CDR3 protein: CASSNPRDSAYEQYF
CDR3 DNA: TGTGCCAGCAGCAACCCCCGGGACAGCGCATACGAGCAGTACTTC

clone size: -
CDR3 length: 20
V gene: TRBV9
J gene: TRBJ2-2
D gene: -
CDR3 protein: CASSAGEAGTTGANTGELFF
CDR3 DNA: TGTGCCAGCAGCGCCGGGGAGGCAGGAACAACTGGCGCGAACACCGGGGAGCTGTTTTTT

clone size: -
CDR3 length: 14
V gene: TRBV6-6
J gene: TRBJ2-7
D gene: TRBD2
CDR3 protein: CASKPREGGRGQYF
CDR3 DNA: TGTGCCAGCAAGCCCCGGGAGGGTGGGCGAGGGCAGTACTTC

clone size: once
CDR3 length: 11
V gene: TRBV5-6
J gene: TRBJ2-7
D gene: -
CDR3 protein: CASSQLTEQYF
CDR3 DNA: TGTGCCAGCAGCCAACTGACCGAGCAGTACTTC

clone size: -
CDR3 length: 12
V gene: TRBV10-3
J gene: TRBJ1-1
D gene: -
CDR3 protein: CAISEPGTEAFF
CDR3 DNA: TGTGCCATCAGTGAGCCGGGGACGGAAGCTTTCTTT

clone size: -
CDR3 length: 12
V gene: TRBV7-9
J gene: TRBJ2-7
D gene: -
CDR3 protein: CASSPTGYEQYF
CDR3 DNA: TGTGCCAGCAGCCCGACTGGCTACGAGCAGTACTTC

clone size: -
CDR3 length: 16
V gene: TRBV27
J gene: TRBJ1-1
D gene: -
CDR3 protein: CASSPTIRGLNTEAFF
CDR3 DNA: TGTGCCAGCAGTCCAACGATCAGGGGCCTGAACACTGAAGCTTTCTTT

clone size: -
CDR3 length: 12
V gene: TRBV19
J gene: TRBJ2-7
D gene: -
CDR3 protein: CASPTMSYEQYF
CDR3 DNA: TGTGCCAGTCCGACTATGTCCTACGAGCAGTACTTC

clone size: -
CDR3 length: 15
V gene: TRBV4-1
J gene: TRBJ2-5
D gene: -
CDR3 protein: CASSQDSRGGETQYF
CDR3 DNA: TGCGCCAGCAGCCAAGATAGCAGGGGCGGAGAGACCCAGTACTTC

clone size: -
CDR3 length: 13
V gene: TRBV5-1
J gene: TRBJ2-1
D gene: TRBD2
CDR3 protein: CASSWTSANEQFF
CDR3 DNA: TGCGCCAGCAGCTGGACTAGCGCCAATGAGCAGTTCTTC

clone size: few
CDR3 length: 17
V gene: TRBV10-3
J gene: TRBJ2-6
D gene: TRBD1
CDR3 protein: CAISKGQGGSGANVLTF
CDR3 DNA: TGTGCCATCAGTAAAGGACAGGGAGGCTCTGGGGCCAACGTCCTGACTTTC

clone size: -
CDR3 length: 15
V gene: TRBV2
J gene: TRBJ2-1
D gene: -
CDR3 protein: CASSVGRDTFNEQFF
CDR3 DNA: TGTGCCAGCAGTGTCGGGCGGGATACCTTCAATGAGCAGTTCTTC

clone size: -
CDR3 length: 22
V gene: TRBV2
J gene: TRBJ2-2
D gene: -
CDR3 protein: CASSENVPGSHRGDPSLKTLFF
CDR3 DNA: TGTGCCAGCAGTGAGAATGTGCCGGGGAGCCACCGGGGAGACCCCTCTCTCAAGACGCTGTTTTTT

clone size: -
CDR3 length: 13
V gene: TRBV7-9
J gene: TRBJ2-5
D gene: -
CDR3 protein: CASSVVAGETQYF
CDR3 DNA: TGTGCCAGCAGCGTCGTCGCCGGAGAGACCCAGTACTTC

clone size: -
CDR3 length: 15
V gene: TRBV11-2
J gene: TRBJ2-1
D gene: TRBD2
CDR3 protein: CASSSGLAGYNEQFF
CDR3 DNA: TGTGCCAGCAGCTCGGGACTAGCGGGATACAATGAGCAGTTCTTC

clone size: -
CDR3 length: 16
V gene: TRBV9
J gene: TRBJ2-3
D gene: TRBD2
CDR3 protein: CASSPGRTSGTDTQYF
CDR3 DNA: TGTGCCAGCAGCCCAGGCAGGACTAGCGGGACAGATACGCAGTATTTT

clone size: -
CDR3 length: 14
V gene: TRBV5-4
J gene: TRBJ2-7
D gene: -
CDR3 protein: CASSLRQGSYEQYF
CDR3 DNA: TGTGCCAGCAGCTTGAGGCAGGGCTCCTACGAGCAGTACTTC

clone size: -
CDR3 length: 14
V gene: TRBV28
J gene: TRBJ2-2
D gene: -
CDR3 protein: CASSLRGGWGELFF
CDR3 DNA: TGTGCCAGCAGTTTAAGGGGAGGATGGGGGGAGCTGTTTTTT

clone size: once
CDR3 length: 15
V gene: TRBV29-1
J gene: TRBJ2-5
D gene: -
CDR3 protein: CSVGPKGIWQETQYF
CDR3 DNA: TGCAGCGTTGGCCCGAAGGGGATCTGGCAAGAGACCCAGTACTTC

clone size: -
CDR3 length: 11
V gene: TRBV29-1
J gene: TRBJ2-7
D gene: -
CDR3 protein: CSVVSSYEQYF
CDR3 DNA: TGCAGCGTTGTTTCTTCCTACGAGCAGTACTTC

clone size: -
CDR3 length: 14
V gene: TRBV5-6
J gene: TRBJ2-7
D gene: TRBD2
CDR3 protein: CASSSGLASYEQYF
CDR3 DNA: TGTGCCAGCAGCTCCGGACTAGCCTCCTACGAGCAGTACTTC